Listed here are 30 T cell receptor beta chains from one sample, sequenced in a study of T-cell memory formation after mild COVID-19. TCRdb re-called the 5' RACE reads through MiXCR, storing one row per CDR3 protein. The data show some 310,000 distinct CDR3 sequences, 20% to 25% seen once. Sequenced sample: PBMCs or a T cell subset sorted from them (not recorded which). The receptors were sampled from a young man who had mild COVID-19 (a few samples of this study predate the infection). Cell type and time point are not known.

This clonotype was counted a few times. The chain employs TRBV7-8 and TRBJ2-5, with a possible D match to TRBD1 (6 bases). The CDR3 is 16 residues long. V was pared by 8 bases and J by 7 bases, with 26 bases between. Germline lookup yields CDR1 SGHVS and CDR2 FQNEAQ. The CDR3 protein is CASWEMGQAQTGTQYF. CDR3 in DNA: TGTGCCAGCTGGGAAATGGGTCAGGCTCAGACAGGGACCCAGTACTTC.

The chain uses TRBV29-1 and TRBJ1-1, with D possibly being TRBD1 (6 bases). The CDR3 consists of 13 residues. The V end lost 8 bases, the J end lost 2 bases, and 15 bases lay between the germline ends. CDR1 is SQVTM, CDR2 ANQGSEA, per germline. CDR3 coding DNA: TGCAGCTCCTCCGGGACAAGTAACACTGAAGCTTTCTTT. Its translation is CSSSGTSNTEAFF.

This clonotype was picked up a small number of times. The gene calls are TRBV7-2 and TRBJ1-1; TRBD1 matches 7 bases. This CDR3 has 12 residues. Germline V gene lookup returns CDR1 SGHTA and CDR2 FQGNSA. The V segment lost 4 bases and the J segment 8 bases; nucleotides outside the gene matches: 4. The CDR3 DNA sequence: TGTGCCAGCAGCTACCGGGACAGAGAAGCTTTCTTT. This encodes CASSYRDREAFF.

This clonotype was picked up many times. The CDR3 DNA sequence: TGTGCCAGCAGCGTACAGGGTGTTCCCTACGAGCAGTACTTC. As protein: CASSVQGVPYEQYF. V usage is TRBV9 and J usage is TRBJ2-7, with D possibly TRBD1 on 5 matching bases. Deletions cut 1 base from V and 2 bases from J, with 10 bases between. Germline V gene data show CDR1 as SGDLS and CDR2 as YYNGEE. The CDR3 runs 14 residues.

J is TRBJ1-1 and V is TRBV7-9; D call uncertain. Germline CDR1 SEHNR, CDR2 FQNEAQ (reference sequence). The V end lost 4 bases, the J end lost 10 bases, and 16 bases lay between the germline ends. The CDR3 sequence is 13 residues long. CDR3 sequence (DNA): TGTGCCAGCAGCTGGCCGCCTTACCTAAGAGCTTTCTTT. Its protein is CASSWPPYLRAFF.

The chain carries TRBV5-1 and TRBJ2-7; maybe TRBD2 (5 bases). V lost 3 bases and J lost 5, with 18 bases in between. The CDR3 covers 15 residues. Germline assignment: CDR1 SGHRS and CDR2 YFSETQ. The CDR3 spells CASSSRADNTNEQYF. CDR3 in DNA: TGCGCCAGCAGCTCGCGGGCCGATAACACCAACGAGCAGTACTTC.

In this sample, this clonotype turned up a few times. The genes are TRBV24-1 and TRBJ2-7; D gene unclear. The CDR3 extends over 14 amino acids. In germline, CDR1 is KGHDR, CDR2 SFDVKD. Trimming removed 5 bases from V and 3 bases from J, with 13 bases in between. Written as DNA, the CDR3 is TGTGCCACCAGTGTTTACCGGGCTGACTACGAGCAGTACGTC. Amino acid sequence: CATSVYRADYEQYV.

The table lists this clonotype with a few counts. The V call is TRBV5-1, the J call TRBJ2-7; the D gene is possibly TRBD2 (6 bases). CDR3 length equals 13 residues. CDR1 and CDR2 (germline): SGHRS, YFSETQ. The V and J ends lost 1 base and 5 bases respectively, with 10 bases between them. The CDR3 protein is CASSLWGGNEQYF. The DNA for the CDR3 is TGCGCCAGCAGCTTGTGGGGCGGGAACGAGCAGTACTTC. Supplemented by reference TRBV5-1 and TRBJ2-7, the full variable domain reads KAGVTQTPRYLIKTRGQQVTLSCSPISGHRSVSWYQQTPGQGLQFLFEYFSETQRNKGNFPGRFSGRQFSNSRSEMNVSTLELGDSALYLCASSLWGGNEQYFGPGTRLTVT.

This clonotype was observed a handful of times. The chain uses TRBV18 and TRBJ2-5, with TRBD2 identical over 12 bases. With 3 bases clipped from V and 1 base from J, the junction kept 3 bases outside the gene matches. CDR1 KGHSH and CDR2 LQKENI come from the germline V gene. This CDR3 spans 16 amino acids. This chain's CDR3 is CASSPRTSGTQETQYF. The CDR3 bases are TGTGCCAGCTCACCCCGGACTAGCGGGACCCAAGAGACCCAGTACTTC.

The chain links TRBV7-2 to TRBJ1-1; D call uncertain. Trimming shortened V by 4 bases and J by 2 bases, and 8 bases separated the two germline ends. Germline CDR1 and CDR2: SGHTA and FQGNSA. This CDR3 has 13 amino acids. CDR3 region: CASSSPDNTEAFF. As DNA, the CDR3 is TGTGCCAGCAGCTCGCCAGATAACACTGAAGCTTTCTTT.

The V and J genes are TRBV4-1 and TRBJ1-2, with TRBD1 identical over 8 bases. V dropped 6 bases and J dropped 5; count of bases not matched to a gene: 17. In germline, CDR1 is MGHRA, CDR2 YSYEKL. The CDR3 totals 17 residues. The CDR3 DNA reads TGCGCCAGCAGGCTGCAGGGGGCGGAAAGTGGTGTTTATGGCTACACCTTC. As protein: CASRLQGAESGVYGYTF.

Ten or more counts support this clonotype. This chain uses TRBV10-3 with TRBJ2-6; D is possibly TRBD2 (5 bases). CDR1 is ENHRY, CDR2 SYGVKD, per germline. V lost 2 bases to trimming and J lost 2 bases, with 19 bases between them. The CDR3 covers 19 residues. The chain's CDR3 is CAISEQPGTHLPGANVLTF. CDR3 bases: TGTGCCATCAGTGAGCAGCCGGGAACGCACCTCCCTGGGGCCAACGTCCTGACTTTC.

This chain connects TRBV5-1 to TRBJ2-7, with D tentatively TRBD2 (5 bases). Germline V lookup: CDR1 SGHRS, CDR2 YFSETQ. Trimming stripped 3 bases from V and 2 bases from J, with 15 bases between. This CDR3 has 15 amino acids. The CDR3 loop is CASSYGLTNPYEQYF. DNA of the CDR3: TGCGCCAGCAGCTACGGACTTACCAATCCCTACGAGCAGTACTTC.

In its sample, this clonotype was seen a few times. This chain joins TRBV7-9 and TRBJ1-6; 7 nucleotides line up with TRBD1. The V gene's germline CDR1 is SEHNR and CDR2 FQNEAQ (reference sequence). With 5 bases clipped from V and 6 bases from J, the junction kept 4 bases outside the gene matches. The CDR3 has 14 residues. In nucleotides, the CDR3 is TGTGCCAGCAGCCCGACAGGGCTTAATTCACCCCTCCACTTT. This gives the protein CASSPTGLNSPLHF. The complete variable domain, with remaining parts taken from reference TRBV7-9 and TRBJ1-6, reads DTGVSQNPRHKITKRGQNVTFRCDPISEHNRLYWYRQTLGQGPEFLTYFQNEAQLEKSRLLSDRFSAERPKGSFSTLEIQRTEQGDSAMYLCASSPTGLNSPLHFGNGTRLTVT.

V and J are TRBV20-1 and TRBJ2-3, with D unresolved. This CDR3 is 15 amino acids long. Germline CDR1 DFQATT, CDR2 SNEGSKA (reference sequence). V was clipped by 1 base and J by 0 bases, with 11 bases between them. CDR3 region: CSARVPATSTDTQYF. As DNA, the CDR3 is TGCAGTGCTAGAGTCCCAGCGACTAGCACAGATACGCAGTATTTT.

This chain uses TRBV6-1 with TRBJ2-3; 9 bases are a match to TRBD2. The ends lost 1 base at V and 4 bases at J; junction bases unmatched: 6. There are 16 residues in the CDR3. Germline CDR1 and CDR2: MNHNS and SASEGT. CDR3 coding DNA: TGTGCCAGCAGTGAAGGGCCAGCGGGGGGAGCAGATACGCAGTATTTT. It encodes CASSEGPAGGADTQYF.

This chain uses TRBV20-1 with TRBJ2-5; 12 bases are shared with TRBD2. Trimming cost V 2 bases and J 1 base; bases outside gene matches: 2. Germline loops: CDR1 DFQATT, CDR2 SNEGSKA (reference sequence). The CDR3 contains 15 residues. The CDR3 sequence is CSARPTSGGQETQYF. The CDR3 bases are TGCAGTGCTAGACCGACTAGCGGGGGCCAAGAGACCCAGTACTTC.

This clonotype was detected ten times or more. The CDR3 here is CASSLGREDTQYF. In DNA form, the CDR3 reads TGTGCCAGCAGCTTAGGCAGGGAGGATACGCAGTATTTT. The chain uses TRBV7-3 and TRBJ2-3; possibly TRBD1 or TRBD2 for D (5 bases each). Trimming pared 2 bases from V and 6 bases from J, leaving 9 bases between. Germline CDR1 SGHTA, CDR2 FQGTGA. The CDR3 runs 13 residues. The full variable domain, completed using reference TRBV7-3 and TRBJ2-3, is GAGVSQTPSNKVTEKGKYVELRCDPISGHTALYWYRQSLGQGPEFLIYFQGTGAADDSGLPNDRFFAVRPEGSVSTLKIQRTERGDSAVYLCASSLGREDTQYFGPGTRLTVL.

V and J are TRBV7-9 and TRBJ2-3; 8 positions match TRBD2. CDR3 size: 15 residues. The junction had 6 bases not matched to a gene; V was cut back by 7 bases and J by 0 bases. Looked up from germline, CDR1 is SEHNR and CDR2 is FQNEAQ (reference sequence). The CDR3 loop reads CASNLAGRSTDTQYF. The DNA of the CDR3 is TGTGCCAGCAATTTAGCGGGGCGCAGCACAGATACGCAGTATTTT.

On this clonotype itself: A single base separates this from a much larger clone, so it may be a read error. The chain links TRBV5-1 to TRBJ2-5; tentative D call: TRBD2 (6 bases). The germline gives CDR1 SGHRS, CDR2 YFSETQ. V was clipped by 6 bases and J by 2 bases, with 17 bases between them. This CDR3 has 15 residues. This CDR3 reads CASTRWGTPQETQYF. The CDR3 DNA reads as TGCGCCAGCACGCGATGGGGGACTCCGCAAGAGACCCAGTACTTC.

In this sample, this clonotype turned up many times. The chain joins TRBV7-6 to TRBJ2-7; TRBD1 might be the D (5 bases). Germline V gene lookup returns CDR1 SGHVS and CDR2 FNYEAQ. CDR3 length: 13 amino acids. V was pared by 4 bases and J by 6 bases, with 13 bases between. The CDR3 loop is CASSSTHQGEQYF. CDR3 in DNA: TGTGCCAGCAGCTCAACCCACCAGGGCGAGCAGTACTTC.

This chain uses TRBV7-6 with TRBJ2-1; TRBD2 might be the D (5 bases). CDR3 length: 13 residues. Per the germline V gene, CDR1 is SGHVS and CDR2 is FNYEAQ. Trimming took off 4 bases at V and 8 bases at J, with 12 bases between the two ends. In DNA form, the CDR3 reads TGTGCCAGCAGCTCCGGACTCGCCGATGAGCAGTTCTTC. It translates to CASSSGLADEQFF.

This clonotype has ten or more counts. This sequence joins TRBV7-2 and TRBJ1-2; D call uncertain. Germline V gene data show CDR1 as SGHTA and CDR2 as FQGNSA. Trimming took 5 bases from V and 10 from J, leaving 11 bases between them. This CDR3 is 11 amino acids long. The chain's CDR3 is CASSTRRDYTF. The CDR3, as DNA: TGTGCCAGCAGCACGAGAAGGGACTACACCTTC.

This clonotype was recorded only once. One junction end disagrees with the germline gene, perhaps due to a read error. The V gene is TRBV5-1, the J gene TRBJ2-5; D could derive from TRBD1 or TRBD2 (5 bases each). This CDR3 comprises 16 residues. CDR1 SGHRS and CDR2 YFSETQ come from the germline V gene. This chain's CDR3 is CASSLLGRAQGETKYF. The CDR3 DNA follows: TGCGCCAGCAGCTTGTTGGGCAGAGCCCAGGGAGAGACCAAGTACTTC.

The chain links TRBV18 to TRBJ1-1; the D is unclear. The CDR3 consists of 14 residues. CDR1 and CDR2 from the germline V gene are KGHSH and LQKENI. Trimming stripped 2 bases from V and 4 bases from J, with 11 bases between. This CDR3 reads CASSPAIGSTEAFF. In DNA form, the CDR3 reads TGTGCCAGCTCACCAGCGATCGGGTCCACTGAAGCTTTCTTT.

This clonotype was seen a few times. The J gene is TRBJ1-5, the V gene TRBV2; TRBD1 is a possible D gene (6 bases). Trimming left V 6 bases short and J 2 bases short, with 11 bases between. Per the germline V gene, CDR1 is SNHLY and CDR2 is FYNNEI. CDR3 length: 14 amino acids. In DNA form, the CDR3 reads TGTGCCAGCAGCGCACAGGGCCGCAATCAGCCCCAGCATTTT. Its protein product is CASSAQGRNQPQHF. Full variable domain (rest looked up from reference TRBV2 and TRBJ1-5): EPEVTQTPSHQVTQMGQEVILRCVPISNHLYFYWYRQILGQKVEFLVSFYNNEISEKSEIFDDQFSVERPDGSNFTLKIRSTKLEDSAMYFCASSAQGRNQPQHFGDGTRLSIL.

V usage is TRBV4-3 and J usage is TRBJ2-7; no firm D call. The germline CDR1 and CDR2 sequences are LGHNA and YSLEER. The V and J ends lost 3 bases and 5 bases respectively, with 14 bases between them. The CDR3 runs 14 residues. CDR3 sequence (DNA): TGCGCCAGCAGCCACCGCCCTTGGGCCCACGAGCAGTACGTC. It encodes CASSHRPWAHEQYV.

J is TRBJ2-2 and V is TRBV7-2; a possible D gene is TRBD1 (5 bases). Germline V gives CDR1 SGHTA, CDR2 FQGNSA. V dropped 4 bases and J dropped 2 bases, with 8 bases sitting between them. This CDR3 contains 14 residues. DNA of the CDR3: TGTGCCAGCAGCTATGACAGTAACACCGGGGAGCTGTTTTTT. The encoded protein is CASSYDSNTGELFF. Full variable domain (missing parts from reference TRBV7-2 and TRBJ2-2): GAGVSQSPSNKVTEKGKDVELRCDPISGHTALYWYRQSLGQGLEFLIYFQGNSAPDKSGLPSDRFSAERTGGSVSTLTIQRTQQEDSAVYLCASSYDSNTGELFFGEGSRLTVL.

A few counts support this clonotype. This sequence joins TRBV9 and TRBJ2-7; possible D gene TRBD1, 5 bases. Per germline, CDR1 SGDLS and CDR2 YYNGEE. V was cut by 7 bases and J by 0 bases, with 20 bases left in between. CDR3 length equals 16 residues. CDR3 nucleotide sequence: TGTGCCAGCCCAGGGTGGCCCACCCGAAGCTCCTACGAGCAGTACGTC. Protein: CASPGWPTRSSYEQYV.

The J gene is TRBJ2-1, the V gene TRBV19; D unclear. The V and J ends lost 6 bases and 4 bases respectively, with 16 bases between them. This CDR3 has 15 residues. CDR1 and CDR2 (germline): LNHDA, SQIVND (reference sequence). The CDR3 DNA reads TGTGCCAGTAGCCTAACAGAGAATACGTACAATGAGCAGTTCTTC. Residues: CASSLTENTYNEQFF.